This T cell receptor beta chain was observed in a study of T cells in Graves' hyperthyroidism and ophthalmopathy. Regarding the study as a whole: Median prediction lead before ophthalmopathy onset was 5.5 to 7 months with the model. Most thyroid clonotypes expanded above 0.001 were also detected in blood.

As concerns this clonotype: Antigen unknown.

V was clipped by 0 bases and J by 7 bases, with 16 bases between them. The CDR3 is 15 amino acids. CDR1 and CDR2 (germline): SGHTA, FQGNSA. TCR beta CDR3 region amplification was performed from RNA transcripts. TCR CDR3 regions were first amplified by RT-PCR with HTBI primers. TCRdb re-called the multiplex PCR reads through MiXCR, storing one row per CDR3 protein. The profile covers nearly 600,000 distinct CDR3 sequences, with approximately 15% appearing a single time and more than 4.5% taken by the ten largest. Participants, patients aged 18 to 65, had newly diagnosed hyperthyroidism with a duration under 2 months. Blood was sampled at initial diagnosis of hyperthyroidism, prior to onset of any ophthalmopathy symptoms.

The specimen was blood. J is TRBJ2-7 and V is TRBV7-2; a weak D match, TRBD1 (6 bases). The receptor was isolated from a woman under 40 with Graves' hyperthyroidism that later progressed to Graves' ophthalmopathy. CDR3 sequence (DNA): TGTGCCAGCAGCTTAGCGGGGCAGGGGCGACGAGAGCAGTACTTC. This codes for CASSLAGQGRREQYF.